This TCR beta chain was recovered during a study of T cell changes during pregnancy in multiple sclerosis (dated by TCRdb to between 2019 and 2020). Looking at the study overall: In women with multiple sclerosis, the researchers looked at how the T cell repertoire shifted as pregnancy progressed.

Notes on this clone: The antigen this receptor binds is unknown. No base quality values were provided; no much bigger clone lies one nucleotide off.

The library was prepared using the immunoSEQ multiplex PCR assay. TCRdb mirrors the immuneACCESS table, restricted to in-frame sequences. Some clones are absent from its copies; in checked studies, under half trace to an unresolved V gene, and the reason for the others is unknown. The sample includes 75,000 to 80,000 clones, with under 95% observed a single time. Of the sample, just over 2.5% is held by the ten largest clones. Compared with germline, V lacks 5 bases and J lacks 1 base; bases without a gene match: 5. Per the germline V gene, SGHVS is the CDR1 and FNYEAQ is the CDR2. The CDR3 numbers 15 residues from cysteine through phenylalanine. Only CDR3 DNA remains: 45 bases, in frame from the first base.

The chain employs TRBV7-6 and TRBJ2-7; a stretch of 10 junction bases matches TRBD1. The source material was peripheral blood, sampled after pregnancy. The TCR sequence derives from a female donor in good health, enrolled as a control in a pregnancy study. The nucleotide sequence reads TGTGCCAGCAGCCCCGGACAGGGGGGGTCCTACGAGCAGTACTTC. The translation is CASSPGQGGSYEQYF.